Below are 8 T cell receptor beta chains sequenced from a single sample in a study of CD8 T cells in ankylosing spondylitis. TCRdb re-called the 5' RACE reads through MiXCR, storing one row per CDR3 protein. The top ten hold around 4.2% of the sample, which has 200,000 to 300,000 distinct CDR3 sequences, 32% seen once. Sequenced material: blood, either unsorted or a sorted T cell fraction (not recorded which). The receptors come from a male donor with ankylosing spondylitis or in good health (not recorded which).

This clonotype was recorded a few times. The V gene is TRBV9, the J gene TRBJ1-3; D call uncertain. The CDR3 loop spans 14 amino acids. Germline values: CDR1 SGDLS, CDR2 YYNGEE. Trimming removed 1 base at V and 1 base at J, with 6 bases between. The CDR3 spells CASSVMGSGNTIYF. For the CDR3, the DNA is TGTGCCAGCAGCGTAATGGGGTCTGGAAACACCATATATTTT.

This clonotype was picked up many times. The chain is built from TRBV9 and TRBJ1-2, with unresolved D. This CDR3 contains 13 residues. Trimming removed 0 bases from V and 3 bases from J, with 6 bases in between. From germline, CDR1 is SGDLS and CDR2 YYNGEE. CDR3 sequence (DNA): TGTGCCAGCAGCGTAGGTGGGGACTATGGCTACACCTTC. Its translation is CASSVGGDYGYTF.

The genes are TRBV5-1 and TRBJ2-6; D gene unclear. The germline gives CDR1 SGHRS, CDR2 YFSETQ. The length of the CDR3 is 15 residues. The V and J ends lost 1 base and 4 bases respectively, with 9 bases between them. CDR3 amino acids: CASSLKVVGANVLTF. The CDR3 DNA is TGCGCCAGCAGCTTGAAGGTGGTCGGGGCCAACGTCCTGACTTTC.

This clonotype was recorded a few times. The chain employs TRBV6-1 and TRBJ1-6; D is unclear. The germline V gene has CDR1 MNHNS and CDR2 SASEGT. Trimming removed 6 bases from V and 6 bases from J, with 12 bases in between. The CDR3 loop spans 14 amino acids. The CDR3, as DNA: TGTGCCAGCAGCCGGGGTTTATTTAATTCACCCCTCCACTTT. This sequence encodes CASSRGLFNSPLHF.

The chain has TRBV15 and TRBJ2-1, with TRBD1 identical over 7 bases. The CDR3 runs to 12 residues. Germline CDR1 reads LNHNV; CDR2 reads YYDKDF (reference sequence). V shed 8 bases and J 4 bases; nucleotides not matched to a gene: 2. The CDR3 is CATAQGYNEQFF. DNA for the CDR3: TGTGCCACCGCACAGGGGTACAATGAGCAGTTCTTC. Using reference TRBV15 and TRBJ2-1 for the parts outside the CDR3, the full variable domain is DAMVIQNPRYQVTQFGKPVTLSCSQTLNHNVMYWYQQKSSQAPKLLFHYYDKDFNNEADTPDNFQSRRPNTSFCFLDIRSPGLGDTAMYLCATAQGYNEQFFGPGTRLTVL.

The rearrangement links TRBV28 to TRBJ2-7; perhaps TRBD1 as D (6 bases). CDR1 is MDHEN and CDR2 is SYDVKM in the germline V gene. CDR3 length equals 14 residues. The V gene lost 8 bases and the J gene lost 2 bases, with 16 bases spanning the gap. The CDR3 sequence: CASSYQGNTYEQYF. In DNA, the CDR3 is TGTGCCAGCTCCTACCAGGGGAACACCTACGAGCAGTACTTC.

The genes are TRBV20-1 and TRBJ2-2; 16 bases line up with TRBD2. Germline V gene sequence: CDR1 DFQATT, CDR2 SNEGSKA (reference sequence). CDR3 length equals 17 residues. With 6 bases clipped from V and 7 bases from J, the junction kept 11 bases outside the gene matches. CDR3 in DNA: TGCAGTGCAACCCCGGGACTAGCGGGGGGGCGTAGCGGGGAGCTGTTTTTT. Protein sequence: CSATPGLAGGRSGELFF.

J is TRBJ2-2 and V is TRBV7-2; D remains unclear. V lost 1 base and J lost 7, with 7 bases in between. The germline V gene has CDR1 SGHTA and CDR2 FQGNSA. The CDR3 totals 13 residues. The CDR3, as DNA: TGTGCCAGCAGCTTAGTGACCAGCGGGGAGCTGTTTTTT. Translated: CASSLVTSGELFF.